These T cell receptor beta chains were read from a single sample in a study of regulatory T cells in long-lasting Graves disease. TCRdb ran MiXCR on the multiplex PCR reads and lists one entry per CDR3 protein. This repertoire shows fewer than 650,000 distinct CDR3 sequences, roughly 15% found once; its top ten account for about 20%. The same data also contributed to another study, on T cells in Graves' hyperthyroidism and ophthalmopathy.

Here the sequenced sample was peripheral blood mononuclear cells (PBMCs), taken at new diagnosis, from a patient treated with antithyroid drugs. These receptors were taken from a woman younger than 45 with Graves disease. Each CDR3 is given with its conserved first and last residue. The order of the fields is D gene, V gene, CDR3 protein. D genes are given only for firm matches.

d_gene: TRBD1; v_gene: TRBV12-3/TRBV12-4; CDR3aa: CASTAGTGRGGYTF
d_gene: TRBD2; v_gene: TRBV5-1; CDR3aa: CASSLGGIAGETQYF
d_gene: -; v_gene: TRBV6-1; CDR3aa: CASIDTEAFF
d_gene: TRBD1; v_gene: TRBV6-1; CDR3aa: CASTKGDRENSPLHF
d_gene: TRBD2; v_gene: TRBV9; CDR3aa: CATSPSGGGLDTQYF
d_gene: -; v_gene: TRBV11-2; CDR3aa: CASSAQVATETAF
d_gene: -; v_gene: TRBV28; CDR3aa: CASSFQGRLNPPLHF
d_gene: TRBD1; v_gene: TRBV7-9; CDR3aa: CASSLGTTGGYISPLHF
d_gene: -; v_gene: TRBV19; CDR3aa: CASSRGQTGGSNQPQHF
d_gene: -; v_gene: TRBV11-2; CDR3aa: CASSLDSGGYEQYF
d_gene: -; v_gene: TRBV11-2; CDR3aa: CASSPRRGGQSARGQYF
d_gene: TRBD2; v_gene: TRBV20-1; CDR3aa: CSARDRGTSGRAFQETQYF
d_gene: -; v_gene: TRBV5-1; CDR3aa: CASSEDTNTEAFF
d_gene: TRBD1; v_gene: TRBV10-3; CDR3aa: CAISESSRGNEKLFF
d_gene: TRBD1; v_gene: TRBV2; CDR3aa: CASSDPTGIYEQYF
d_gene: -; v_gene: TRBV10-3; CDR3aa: CAISVRGDTDTQYF
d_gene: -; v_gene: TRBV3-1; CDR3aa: CASSQPLQGSNSPLHF
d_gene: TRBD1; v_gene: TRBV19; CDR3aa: CASSTGTVMNTEAFF